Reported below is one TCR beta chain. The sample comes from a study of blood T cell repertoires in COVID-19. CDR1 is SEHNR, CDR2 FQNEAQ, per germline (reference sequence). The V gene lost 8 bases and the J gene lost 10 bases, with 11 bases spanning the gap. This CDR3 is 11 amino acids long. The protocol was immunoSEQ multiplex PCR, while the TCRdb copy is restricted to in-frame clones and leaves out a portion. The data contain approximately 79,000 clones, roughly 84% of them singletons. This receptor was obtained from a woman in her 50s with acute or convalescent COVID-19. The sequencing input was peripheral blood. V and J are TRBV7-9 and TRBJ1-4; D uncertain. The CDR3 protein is CASRRVGKLFF. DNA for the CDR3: TGTGCCAGCCGCCGGGTCGGAAAACTGTTTTTT. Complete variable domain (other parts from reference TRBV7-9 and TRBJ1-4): DTGVSQNPRHKITKRGQNVTFRCDPISEHNRLYWYRQTLGQGPEFLTYFQNEAQLEKSRLLSDRFSAERPKGSFSTLEIQRTEQGDSAMYLCASRRVGKLFFGSGTQLSVL.